These 4 T cell receptor beta chains came from one sample sequenced in a study of Graves' ophthalmopathy and Graves' hyperthyroidism. Scientists amplified the TCR beta CDR3 regions from RNA transcripts. The first-round RT-PCR employed HTBI primers together with the Qiagen OneStep RT-PCR kit. A multiplex PCR was then performed as the second round. TCRdb re-analysed the multiplex PCR reads in MiXCR, keeping a single row per CDR3 protein. Among 350,000 to 400,000 distinct CDR3 sequences listed, 15% were seen once. Sequenced material: peripheral blood. These receptors were taken from a young woman with stable Graves' hyperthyroidism.

This clonotype came up many times. The chain carries TRBV19 and TRBJ1-1; D is unresolved. CDR3 length equals 15 residues. V was pared by 5 bases and J by 4 bases, with 17 bases between. The germline V gene has CDR1 LNHDA and CDR2 SQIVND (reference sequence). The CDR3 DNA is TGTGCCAGTAGTTCACGCCCGACTGGAGTCACTGAAGCTTTCTTT. Protein: CASSSRPTGVTEAFF.

This clonotype was seen at least ten times. The genes are TRBV6-6 and TRBJ2-5, with TRBD2 identical over 12 bases. With V trimmed by 8 bases and J by 1 base, 5 bases remained unmatched. There are 15 residues in the CDR3. The germline V gene encodes CDR1 MNHNY and CDR2 SVGAGI (reference sequence). CDR3 amino acids: CASLASGGAQETQYF. CDR3 nucleotides: TGTGCCAGCTTAGCTAGCGGGGGGGCCCAAGAGACCCAGTACTTC.

This clonotype occurred many times. This chain connects TRBV20-1 to TRBJ2-7; D is possibly TRBD2 (6 bases). Germline CDR1 is DFQATT and CDR2 is SNEGSKA (reference sequence). The length of the CDR3 is 11 residues. Trimming cost V 6 bases and J 7 bases, with 13 bases left between them. As DNA, the CDR3 is TGCAGTGCAAGGGAGGAGGGGGAGCAGTACTTC. Its protein product is CSAREEGEQYF.

This chain uses TRBV12-5 with TRBJ2-5; maybe TRBD1 (6 bases). The CDR3 has 14 amino acids. Germline loops: CDR1 LGHNT, CDR2 FRNRAP. Between the trimmed V and J ends, which lost 6 bases and 3 bases, there was a span of 14 bases. The CDR3 nucleotides read TGTGCTAGTGGCCACGGGCGACAGGAAGAGACCCAGTACTTC. Translated, it gives CASGHGRQEETQYF.